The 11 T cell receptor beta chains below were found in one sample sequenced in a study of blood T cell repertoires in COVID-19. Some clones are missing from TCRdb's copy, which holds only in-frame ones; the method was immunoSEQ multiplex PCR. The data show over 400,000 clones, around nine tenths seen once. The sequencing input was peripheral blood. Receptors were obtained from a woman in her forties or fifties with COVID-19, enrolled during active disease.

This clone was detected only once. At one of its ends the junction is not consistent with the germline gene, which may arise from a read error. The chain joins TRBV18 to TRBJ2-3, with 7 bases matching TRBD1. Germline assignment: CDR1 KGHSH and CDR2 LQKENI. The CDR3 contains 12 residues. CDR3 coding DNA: TGTGCCAGCTCACCTCAGACCCGGGACAGCACTTTT. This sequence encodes CASSPQTRDSTF.

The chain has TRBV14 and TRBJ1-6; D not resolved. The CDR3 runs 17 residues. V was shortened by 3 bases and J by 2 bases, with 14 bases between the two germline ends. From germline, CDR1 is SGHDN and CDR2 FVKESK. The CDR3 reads CASSHNTGIPYNSPLHF. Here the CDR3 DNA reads TGTGCCAGCAGCCACAACACCGGGATACCCTATAATTCACCCCTCCACTTT.

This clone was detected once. For the CDR3, the DNA is TGTGCCAGCATGGCCCTGAATGAGCAGTTCTTC. Its translation: CASMALNEQFF. V is TRBV27 and J is TRBJ2-1, with no clear D. The germline CDR1 and CDR2 sequences are MNHEY and SMNVEV (reference sequence). The CDR3 length is 11 residues. V gave up 7 bases and J gave up 7 bases, with 8 bases separating them.

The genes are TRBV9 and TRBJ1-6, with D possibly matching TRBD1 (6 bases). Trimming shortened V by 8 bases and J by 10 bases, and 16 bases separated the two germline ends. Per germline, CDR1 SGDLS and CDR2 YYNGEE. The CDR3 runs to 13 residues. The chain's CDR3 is CASKGGDGSPLHF. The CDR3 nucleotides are TGTGCCAGTAAGGGGGGGGATGGATCACCCCTCCACTTT. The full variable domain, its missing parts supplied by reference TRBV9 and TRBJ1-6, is DSGVTQTPKHLITATGQRVTLRCSPRSGDLSVYWYQQSLDQGLQFLIQYYNGEERAKGNILERFSAQQFPDLHSELNLSSLELGDSALYFCASKGGDGSPLHFGNGTRLTVT.

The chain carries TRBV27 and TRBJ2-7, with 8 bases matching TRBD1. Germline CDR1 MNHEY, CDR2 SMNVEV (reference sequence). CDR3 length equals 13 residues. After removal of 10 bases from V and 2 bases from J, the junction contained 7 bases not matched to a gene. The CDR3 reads CATRTGQPYEQYF. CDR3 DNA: TGTGCCACCCGGACAGGGCAACCCTACGAGCAGTACTTC.

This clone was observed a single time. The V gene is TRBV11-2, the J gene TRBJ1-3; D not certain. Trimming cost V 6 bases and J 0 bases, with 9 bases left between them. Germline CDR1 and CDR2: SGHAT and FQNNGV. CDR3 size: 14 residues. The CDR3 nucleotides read TGTGCCAGCAGGCAAACTAGCTCTGGAAACACCATATATTTT. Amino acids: CASRQTSSGNTIYF.

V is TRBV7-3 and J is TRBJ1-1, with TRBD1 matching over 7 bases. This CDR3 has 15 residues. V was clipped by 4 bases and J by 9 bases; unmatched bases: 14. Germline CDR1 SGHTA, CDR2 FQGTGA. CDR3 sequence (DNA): TGTGCCAGCAGCTGTCACAGGGGACCGGAGTCACAAGCTTTCTTT. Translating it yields CASSCHRGPESQAFF.

CDR3 in DNA: TGTGCCAGCAGCTTTGGTCTCCCGGACGGGAGGGACACTGAAGCTTTCTTT. This sequence encodes CASSFGLPDGRDTEAFF. The gene calls are TRBV7-9 and TRBJ1-1; D is unresolved. The germline V and J ends were trimmed by 3 bases and 3 bases, with 20 bases remaining between them. The length of the CDR3 is 17 residues. CDR1 and CDR2 (germline): SEHNR, FQNEAQ (reference sequence).

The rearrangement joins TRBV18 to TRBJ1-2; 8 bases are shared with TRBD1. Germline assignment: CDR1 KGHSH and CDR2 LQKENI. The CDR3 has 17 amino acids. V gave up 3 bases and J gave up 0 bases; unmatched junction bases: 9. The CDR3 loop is CASSPLDRAVPNYGYTF. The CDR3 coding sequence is TGTGCCAGCTCACCCTTGGACAGGGCAGTTCCTAACTATGGCTACACCTTC.

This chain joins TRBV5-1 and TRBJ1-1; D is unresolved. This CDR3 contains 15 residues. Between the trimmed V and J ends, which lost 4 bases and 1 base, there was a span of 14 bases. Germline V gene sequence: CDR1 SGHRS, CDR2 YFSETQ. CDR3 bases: TGCGCCAGCAGCCTAAATCCGGGAGAGAACACTGAAGCTTTCTTT. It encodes CASSLNPGENTEAFF. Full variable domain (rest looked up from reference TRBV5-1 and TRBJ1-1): KAGVTQTPRYLIKTRGQQVTLSCSPISGHRSVSWYQQTPGQGLQFLFEYFSETQRNKGNFPGRFSGRQFSNSRSEMNVSTLELGDSALYLCASSLNPGENTEAFFGQGTRLTVV.

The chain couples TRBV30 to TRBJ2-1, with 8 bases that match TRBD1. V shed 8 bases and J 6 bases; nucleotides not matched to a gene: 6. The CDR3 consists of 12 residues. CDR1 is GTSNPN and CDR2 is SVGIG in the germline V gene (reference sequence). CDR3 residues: CAGGQGSNEQFF. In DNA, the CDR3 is TGTGCCGGAGGACAGGGTAGCAATGAGCAGTTCTTC.